The T cell receptor (beta chain) described here comes from a study of T cell responses to AZD1222 COVID-19 vaccine. General study findings and limits: Targeting of unmutated variant regions was reportedly seen in nearly half of spike-specific TCRs. Repertoires were sampled only after the peak T cell response. In a largely white British group with more females than males, clonal diversity was possibly underestimated.

Libraries were prepared by immunoSEQ multiplex PCR; TCRdb keeps only in-frame clonotypes and omits some of them. The sample includes about 49,000 clones, about three quarters of them seen just once. The V end lost 0 bases, the J end lost 4 bases, and 9 bases lay between the germline ends. Germline CDR1 and CDR2: MNHNS and SASEGT. The CDR3 runs 14 residues. A few counts support this clone. As yet, its antigen is unknown. The input for sequencing was peripheral blood, taken on day 0 of AZD1222 vaccination. The source is an adult in good health. This chain connects TRBV6-1 to TRBJ1-2; D is uncertain. CDR3 amino acids: CASSEATPFYGYTF. CDR3 coding DNA: TGTGCCAGCAGTGAAGCCACACCTTTCTATGGCTACACCTTC.